The source of this T cell receptor beta chain is a study of PD-L1 blockade in urothelial cancer. Generated by immunoSEQ multiplex PCR, the TCRdb table keeps only in-frame clones and is missing some. The sample carries about 50,000 clones, 70% to 85% recorded once. CDR1 and CDR2 from the germline V gene are LNHNV and YYDKDF (reference sequence). Trimming took 0 bases from V and 0 from J, leaving 9 bases between them. This CDR3 has 16 residues. The TCR sequence derives from a man between 65 and 85 years old with urothelial cancer. The genes are TRBV15 and TRBJ1-5; TRBD1 might be the D (5 bases). Material: PBMCs, obtained around atezolizumab (anti-PD-L1) treatment. The CDR3 loop reads CATSRDDSNSNQPQHF. Here the CDR3 DNA reads TGTGCCACCAGCAGAGATGACAGCAATAGCAATCAGCCCCAGCATTTT.